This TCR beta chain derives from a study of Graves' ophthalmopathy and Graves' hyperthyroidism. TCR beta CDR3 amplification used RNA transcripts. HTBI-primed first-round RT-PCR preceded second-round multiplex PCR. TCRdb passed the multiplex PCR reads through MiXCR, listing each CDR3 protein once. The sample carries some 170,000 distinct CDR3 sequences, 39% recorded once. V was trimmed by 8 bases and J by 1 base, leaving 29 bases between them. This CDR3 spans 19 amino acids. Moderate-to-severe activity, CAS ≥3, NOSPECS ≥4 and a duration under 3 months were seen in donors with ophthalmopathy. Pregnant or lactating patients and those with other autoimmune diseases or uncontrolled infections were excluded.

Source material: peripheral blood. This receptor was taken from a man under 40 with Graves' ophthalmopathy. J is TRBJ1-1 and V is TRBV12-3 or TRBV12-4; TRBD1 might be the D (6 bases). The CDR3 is CASEFFPGAPETGNTEAFF. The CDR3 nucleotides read TGTGCCAGCGAGTTTTTCCCCGGAGCACCGGAGACAGGGAACACTGAAGCTTTCTTT.